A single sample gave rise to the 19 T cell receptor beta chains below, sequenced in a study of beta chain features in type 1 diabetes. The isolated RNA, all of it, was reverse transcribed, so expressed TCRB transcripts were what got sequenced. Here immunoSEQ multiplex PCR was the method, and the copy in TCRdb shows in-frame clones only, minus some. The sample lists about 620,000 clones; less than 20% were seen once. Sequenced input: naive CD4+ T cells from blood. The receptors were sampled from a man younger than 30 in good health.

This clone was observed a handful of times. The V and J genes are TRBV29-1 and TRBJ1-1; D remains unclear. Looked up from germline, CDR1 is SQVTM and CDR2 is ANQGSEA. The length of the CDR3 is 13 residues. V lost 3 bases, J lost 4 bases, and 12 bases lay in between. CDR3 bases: TGCAGCGTTGATTCGGGATCGGGCACTGAAGCTTTCTTT. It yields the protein CSVDSGSGTEAFF.

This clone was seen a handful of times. This CDR3 is CASSLGSARSGNTIYF. The CDR3 DNA reads TGTGCCAGCAGCTTGGGATCGGCACGCTCTGGAAACACCATATATTTT. This rearrangement joins TRBV5-4 to TRBJ1-3; D is undetermined. Trimming pared 0 bases from V and 0 bases from J, leaving 10 bases between. CDR1 and CDR2 from the germline V gene are SGHNT and YYREEE (reference sequence). CDR3 length: 16 amino acids. Supplemented by reference TRBV5-4 and TRBJ1-3, the full variable domain reads ETGVTQSPTHLIKTRGQQVTLRCSSQSGHNTVSWYQQALGQGPQFIFQYYREEENGRGNFPPRFSGLQFPNYSSELNVNALELDDSALYLCASSLGSARSGNTIYFGEGSWLTVV.

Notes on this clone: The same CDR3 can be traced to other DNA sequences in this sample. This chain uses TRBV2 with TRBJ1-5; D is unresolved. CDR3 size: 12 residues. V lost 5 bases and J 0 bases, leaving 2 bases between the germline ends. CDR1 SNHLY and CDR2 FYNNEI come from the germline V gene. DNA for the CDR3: TGTGCCAGCAGTTATAGCAATCAGCCCCAGCATTTT. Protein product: CASSYSNQPQHF.

CDR3 sequence: CASSPPGLLNTEAFF. The CDR3 bases are TGTGCCAGCTCACCACCGGGTCTCCTGAACACTGAAGCTTTCTTT. This chain joins TRBV18 and TRBJ1-1, with D unresolved. CDR1 KGHSH and CDR2 LQKENI come from the germline V gene. The CDR3 length is 15 residues. V was shortened by 0 bases and J by 0 bases, with 8 bases between the two germline ends.

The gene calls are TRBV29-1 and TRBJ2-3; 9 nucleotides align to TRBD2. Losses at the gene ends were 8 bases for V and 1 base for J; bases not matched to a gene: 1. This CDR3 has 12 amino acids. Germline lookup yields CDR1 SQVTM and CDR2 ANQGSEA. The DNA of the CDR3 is TGCAGCCAGCGGGGGGGCACAGATACGCAGTATTTT. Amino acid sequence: CSQRGGTDTQYF.

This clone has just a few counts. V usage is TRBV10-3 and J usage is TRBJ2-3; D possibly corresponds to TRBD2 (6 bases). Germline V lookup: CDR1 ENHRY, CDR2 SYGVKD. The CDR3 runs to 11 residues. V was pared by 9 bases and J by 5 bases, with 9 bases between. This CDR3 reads CAILGGDTQYF. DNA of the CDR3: TGTGCCATTCTGGGGGGAGATACGCAGTATTTT.

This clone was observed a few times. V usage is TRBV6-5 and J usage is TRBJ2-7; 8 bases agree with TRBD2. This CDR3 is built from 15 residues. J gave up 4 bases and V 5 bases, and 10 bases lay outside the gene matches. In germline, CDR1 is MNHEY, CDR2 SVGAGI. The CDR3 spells CASSQSGTRVYEQYF. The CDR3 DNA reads TGTGCCAGCAGTCAGTCCGGGACTAGGGTTTACGAGCAGTACTTC.

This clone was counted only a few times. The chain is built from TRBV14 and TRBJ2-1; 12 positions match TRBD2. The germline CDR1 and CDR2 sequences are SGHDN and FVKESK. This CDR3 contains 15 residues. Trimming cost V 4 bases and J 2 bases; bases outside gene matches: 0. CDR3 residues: CASSRTSGTYNEQFF. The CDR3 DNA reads TGTGCCAGCAGCCGGACTAGCGGGACCTACAATGAGCAGTTCTTC.

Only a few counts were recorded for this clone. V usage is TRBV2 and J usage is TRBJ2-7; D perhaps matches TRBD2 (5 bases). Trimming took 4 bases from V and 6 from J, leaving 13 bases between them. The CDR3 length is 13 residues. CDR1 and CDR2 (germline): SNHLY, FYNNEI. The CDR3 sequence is CASSAILGGEQYF. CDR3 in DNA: TGTGCCAGCAGTGCCATACTCGGAGGCGAGCAGTACTTC.

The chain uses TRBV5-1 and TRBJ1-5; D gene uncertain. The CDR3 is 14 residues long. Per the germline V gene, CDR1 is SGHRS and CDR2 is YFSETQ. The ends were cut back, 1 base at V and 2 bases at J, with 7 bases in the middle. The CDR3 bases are TGCGCCAGCAGCTTGAATTCGGGCAATCAGCCCCAGCATTTT. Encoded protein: CASSLNSGNQPQHF.

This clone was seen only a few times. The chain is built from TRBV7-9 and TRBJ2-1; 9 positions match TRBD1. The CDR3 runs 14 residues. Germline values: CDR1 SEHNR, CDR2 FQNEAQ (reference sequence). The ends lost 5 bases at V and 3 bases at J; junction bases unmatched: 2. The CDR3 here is CASSLTGGYNEQFF. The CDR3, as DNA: TGTGCCAGCAGCCTGACAGGGGGCTACAATGAGCAGTTCTTC.

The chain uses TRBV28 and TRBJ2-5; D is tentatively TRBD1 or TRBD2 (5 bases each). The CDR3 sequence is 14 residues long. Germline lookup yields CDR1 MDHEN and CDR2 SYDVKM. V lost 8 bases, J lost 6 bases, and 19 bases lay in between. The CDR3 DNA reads TGTGCCAGCTCCCCGCGGGCAGGGCAGAAGACCCAGTACTTC. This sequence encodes CASSPRAGQKTQYF.

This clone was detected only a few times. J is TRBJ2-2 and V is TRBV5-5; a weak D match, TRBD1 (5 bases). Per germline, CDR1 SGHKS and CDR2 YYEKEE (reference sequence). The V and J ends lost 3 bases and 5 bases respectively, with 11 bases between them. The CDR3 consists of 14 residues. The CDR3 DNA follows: TGTGCCAGCAGCTCAGACAGACAGACCGGGGAGCTGTTTTTT. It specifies CASSSDRQTGELFF. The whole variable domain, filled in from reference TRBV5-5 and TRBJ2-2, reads DAGVTQSPTHLIKTRGQQVTLRCSPISGHKSVSWYQQVLGQGPQFIFQYYEKEERGRGNFPDRFSARQFPNYSSELNVNALLLGDSALYLCASSSDRQTGELFFGEGSRLTVL.

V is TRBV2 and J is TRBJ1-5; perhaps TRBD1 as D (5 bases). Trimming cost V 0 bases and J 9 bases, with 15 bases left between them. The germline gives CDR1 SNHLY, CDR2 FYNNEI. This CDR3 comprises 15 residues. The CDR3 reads CASSEALRGLAPQHF. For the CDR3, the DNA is TGTGCCAGCAGTGAAGCGCTTCGGGGGTTAGCGCCCCAGCATTTT.

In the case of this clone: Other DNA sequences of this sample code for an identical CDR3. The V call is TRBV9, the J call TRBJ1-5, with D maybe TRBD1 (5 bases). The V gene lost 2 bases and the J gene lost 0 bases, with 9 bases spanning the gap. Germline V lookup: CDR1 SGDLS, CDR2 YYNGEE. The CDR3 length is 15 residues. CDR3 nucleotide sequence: TGTGCCAGCAGCGTTGGACAAGATAGCAATCAGCCCCAGCATTTT. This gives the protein CASSVGQDSNQPQHF. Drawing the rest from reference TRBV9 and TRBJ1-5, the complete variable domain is DSGVTQTPKHLITATGQRVTLRCSPRSGDLSVYWYQQSLDQGLQFLIQYYNGEERAKGNILERFSAQQFPDLHSELNLSSLELGDSALYFCASSVGQDSNQPQHFGDGTRLSIL.

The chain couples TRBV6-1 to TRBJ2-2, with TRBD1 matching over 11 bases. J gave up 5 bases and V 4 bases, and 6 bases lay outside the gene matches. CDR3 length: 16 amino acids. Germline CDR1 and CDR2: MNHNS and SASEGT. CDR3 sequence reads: CASSGPGTGGTGELFF. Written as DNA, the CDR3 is TGTGCCAGCAGTGGCCCGGGGACAGGGGGGACCGGGGAGCTGTTTTTT.

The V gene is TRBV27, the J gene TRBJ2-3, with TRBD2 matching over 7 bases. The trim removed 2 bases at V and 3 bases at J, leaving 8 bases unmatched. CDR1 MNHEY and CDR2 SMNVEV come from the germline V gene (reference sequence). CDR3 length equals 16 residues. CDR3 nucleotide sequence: TGTGCCAGCAGTTTACGGGGGAGGGCTGGTACAGATACGCAGTATTTT. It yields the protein CASSLRGRAGTDTQYF.

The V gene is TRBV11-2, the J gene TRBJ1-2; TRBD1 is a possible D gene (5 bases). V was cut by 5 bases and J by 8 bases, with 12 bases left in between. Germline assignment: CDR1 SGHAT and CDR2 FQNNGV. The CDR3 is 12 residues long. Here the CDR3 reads CASSRGQGGYTF. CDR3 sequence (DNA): TGTGCCAGCAGCCGAGGACAAGGGGGCTACACCTTC.

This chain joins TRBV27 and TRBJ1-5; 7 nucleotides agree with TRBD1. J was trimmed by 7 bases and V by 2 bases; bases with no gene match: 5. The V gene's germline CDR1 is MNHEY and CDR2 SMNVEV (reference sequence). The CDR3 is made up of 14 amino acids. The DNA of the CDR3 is TGTGCCAGCAGTTTAAAAGGGGGCGCGCAGCCCCAGCATTTT. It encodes CASSLKGGAQPQHF.